The 26 T cell receptor beta chains listed next were all sequenced from one sample in a study of shared clonotypes between healthy human individuals. The data were produced by immunoSEQ multiplex PCR, yet TCRdb's version contains in-frame clones alone and is incomplete. The table shows under 1,900,000 clones, with approximately 98.5% occurring only once. The sequencing input was naive CD4+ T cells sorted from blood. Subset described: CD45RA+ positively selected. All receptors derive from a man aged 30-40 years in good health.

The rearrangement uses TRBV4-1 and TRBJ2-3, with D tentatively TRBD2 (5 bases). The germline CDR1 and CDR2 sequences are MGHRA and YSYEKL. Between the trimmed V and J ends, which lost 2 bases and 1 base, there was a span of 10 bases. CDR3 length: 15 residues. The DNA for the CDR3 is TGCGCCAGCAGCCAATCTAGCCAGGGCACAGATACGCAGTATTTT. Translation gives CASSQSSQGTDTQYF.

This chain connects TRBV9 to TRBJ1-3; no clear D gene. Trimming stripped 4 bases from V and 4 bases from J, with 12 bases between. The germline CDR1 and CDR2 sequences are SGDLS and YYNGEE. CDR3 size: 14 residues. CDR3 bases: TGTGCCAGCAGCCCTCGCGGGAAAGGAAACACCATATATTTT. This gives the protein CASSPRGKGNTIYF.

The genes are TRBV9 and TRBJ2-3; the match to TRBD2 covers 7 bases. Looked up from germline, CDR1 is SGDLS and CDR2 is YYNGEE. J gave up 5 bases and V 5 bases, and 11 bases lay outside the gene matches. This CDR3 comprises 15 residues. The CDR3 here is CASSLGAGAGDTQYF. The DNA for the CDR3 is TGTGCCAGCAGTCTAGGGGCGGGAGCTGGAGATACGCAGTATTTT. Full variable domain (rest looked up from reference TRBV9 and TRBJ2-3): DSGVTQTPKHLITATGQRVTLRCSPRSGDLSVYWYQQSLDQGLQFLIQYYNGEERAKGNILERFSAQQFPDLHSELNLSSLELGDSALYFCASSLGAGAGDTQYFGPGTRLTVL.

This clone has just one count. The rearrangement links TRBV7-9 to TRBJ1-1; no definite D call. Trimming removed 3 bases at V and 4 bases at J, with 15 bases between. The germline gives CDR1 SEHNR, CDR2 FQNEAQ (reference sequence). This CDR3 region has 15 residues. The CDR3 nucleotides are TGTGCCAGCAGCTTTAGTTTGAGAGAGGTCACTGAAGCTTTCTTT. Its protein is CASSFSLREVTEAFF.

For this clone: Distinct nucleotide sequences in the sample also encode this CDR3. This chain joins TRBV5-5 and TRBJ2-7; D ambiguous. Germline assignment: CDR1 SGHKS and CDR2 YYEKEE (reference sequence). The ends were cut back, 1 base at V and 4 bases at J, with 9 bases in the middle. The CDR3 spans 13 residues. The CDR3 here is CASSLRPTYEQYF. The DNA for the CDR3 is TGTGCCAGCAGCTTGCGGCCTACTTACGAGCAGTACTTC.

The gene calls are TRBV27 and TRBJ2-7; 10 nucleotides line up with TRBD1. V lost 5 bases to trimming and J lost 6 bases; unmatched junction nucleotides: 13. The V gene's germline CDR1 is MNHEY and CDR2 SMNVEV (reference sequence). CDR3 length: 16 residues. CDR3 sequence (DNA): TGTGCCAGCAGTGTCCTGACAGGGGGCCGGGGGGGCGAGCAGTACTTC. It specifies CASSVLTGGRGGEQYF.

V gene TRBV28 combines with J gene TRBJ1-5; TRBD1 matches 7 bases. Germline trimming cut 4 bases from V and 4 bases from J; bases unmatched to any gene: 4. The CDR3 runs to 14 residues. CDR1 is MDHEN, CDR2 SYDVKM, per germline. CDR3 bases: TGTGCCAGCAGTTCCAGGGGGATGAATCAGCCCCAGCATTTT. As protein: CASSSRGMNQPQHF.

The chain uses TRBV5-1 and TRBJ2-1; D might be TRBD2 (6 bases). The CDR3 contains 15 residues. CDR1 and CDR2 from the germline V gene are SGHRS and YFSETQ. V gave up 0 bases and J gave up 9 bases, with 16 bases separating them. The CDR3 spells CASSLAGAHWGEQFF. CDR3 bases: TGCGCCAGCAGCTTGGCGGGAGCCCATTGGGGTGAGCAGTTCTTC.

This chain joins TRBV28 and TRBJ2-6, with TRBD1 matching 12 bases. This CDR3 is built from 20 residues. CDR1 is MDHEN and CDR2 is SYDVKM in the germline V gene. Trimming cost V 4 bases and J 2 bases; bases outside gene matches: 12. The CDR3 DNA is TGTGCCAGCAGTTACTCGCCGGGACAGGGGGCCTTAACTGGGGCCAACGTCCTGACTTTC. Residues: CASSYSPGQGALTGANVLTF.

J is TRBJ2-1 and V is TRBV5-6; 8 bases are shared with TRBD1. After removal of 5 bases from V and 10 bases from J, the junction contained 8 bases not matched to a gene. Per germline, CDR1 SGHDT and CDR2 YYEEEE. CDR3 length: 13 amino acids. CDR3 DNA sequence: TGTGCCAGCAGTCGGACAGGGTTTGTCGAGCAGTTCTTC. Translation: CASSRTGFVEQFF.

V usage is TRBV27 and J usage is TRBJ2-7, with 10 bases lining up with TRBD1. V shed 5 bases and J 7 bases; nucleotides not matched to a gene: 14. The CDR3 consists of 16 residues. From germline, CDR1 is MNHEY and CDR2 SMNVEV (reference sequence). The CDR3 loop is CASSTAGDRGPREQYF. CDR3 bases: TGTGCCAGCAGTACCGCCGGGGACAGGGGCCCTCGGGAGCAGTACTTC.

The chain uses TRBV6-1 and TRBJ2-5, with TRBD2 matching 8 bases. The CDR3 length is 14 residues. Trimming at V came to 8 bases and at J to 0 bases, leaving 5 bases not matched to a gene. Germline assignment: CDR1 MNHNS and CDR2 SASEGT. This CDR3 reads CASAGGPYQETQYF. The CDR3 region has the DNA TGTGCCAGCGCGGGAGGACCGTACCAAGAGACCCAGTACTTC.

CDR3 in DNA: TGCGCCAGCAGCCAAAAAAAACAGACATACAATGAGCAGTTCTTC. Translating it yields CASSQKKQTYNEQFF. The V and J genes are TRBV4-3 and TRBJ2-1; D is unclear. V was clipped by 2 bases and J by 4 bases, with 12 bases between them. Germline-derived CDR1 and CDR2 are LGHNA and YSLEER. This CDR3 spans 15 amino acids.

CDR3 DNA: TGTGCCAGCAGTTTTTCACAGGGGGCTGGGGCCAACGTCCTGACTTTC. This sequence encodes CASSFSQGAGANVLTF. The J gene is TRBJ2-6, the V gene TRBV6-5; TRBD1 agrees at 8 bases. The J segment lost 2 bases and the V segment lost 4 bases, leaving 4 bases of the junction unmatched. CDR3 length: 16 amino acids. Germline values: CDR1 MNHEY, CDR2 SVGAGI.

This clone has only one observation. The V call is TRBV7-9, the J call TRBJ1-5; D may be TRBD1 (6 bases). Germline V gene sequence: CDR1 SEHNR, CDR2 FQNEAQ (reference sequence). Trimming cost V 5 bases and J 3 bases, with 14 bases left between them. This CDR3 has 15 residues. For the CDR3, the DNA is TGTGCCAGCAGCCAGGCGGGGGCCCACAATCAGCCCCAGCATTTT. It specifies CASSQAGAHNQPQHF.

The genes are TRBV7-3 and TRBJ2-3, with D possibly matching TRBD2 (6 bases). This CDR3 has 14 residues. V gave up 5 bases and J gave up 0 bases, with 9 bases separating them. From germline, CDR1 is SGHTA and CDR2 FQGTGA. The CDR3 spells CASSGGKSTDTQYF. The CDR3 nucleotides are TGTGCCAGCAGCGGGGGGAAAAGCACAGATACGCAGTATTTT.

The rearrangement links TRBV10-3 to TRBJ2-1; weak D call: TRBD1 (6 bases). In germline, CDR1 is ENHRY, CDR2 SYGVKD. The ends were cut back, 1 base at V and 4 bases at J, with 11 bases in the middle. CDR3 length: 15 amino acids. The CDR3, as DNA: TGTGCCATCAGTGAGTTACAGGGCTCGTACAATGAGCAGTTCTTC. Protein product: CAISELQGSYNEQFF.

The chain recombines TRBV7-2 with TRBJ1-1, with 7 bases identical to TRBD1. The V and J ends lost 7 bases and 1 base, in that order; junction bases with no gene match: 6. The CDR3 has 14 residues. The germline V gene has CDR1 SGHTA and CDR2 FQGNSA. Written as DNA, the CDR3 is TGTGCCAGCACTGACAGGGCCTCGAACACTGAAGCTTTCTTT. Residues: CASTDRASNTEAFF.

The chain links TRBV9 to TRBJ2-3; D may be TRBD1 or TRBD2 (5 bases each). Germline V gives CDR1 SGDLS, CDR2 YYNGEE. V was shortened by 4 bases and J by 6 bases, with 12 bases between the two germline ends. The CDR3 runs to 13 residues. The CDR3, as DNA: TGTGCCAGCAGCATACTAGAGGGGGATACGCAGTATTTT. Translation gives CASSILEGDTQYF.

The count of this clone is one. The gene calls are TRBV5-1 and TRBJ2-2, with D possibly TRBD2 on 6 matching bases. CDR1 is SGHRS, CDR2 YFSETQ, per germline. V was cut by 2 bases and J by 4 bases, with 33 bases left in between. This CDR3 region has 22 residues. The CDR3 protein is CASSLPAPNQGTEGRGTGELFF. CDR3 bases: TGCGCCAGCAGCTTACCCGCCCCAAACCAAGGGACGGAGGGTCGCGGCACCGGGGAGCTGTTTTTT.

This chain uses TRBV7-6 with TRBJ1-5; a possible D gene is TRBD1 (6 bases). With 2 bases removed from V and 5 bases from J, the gap between germline ends came to 13 bases. The CDR3 runs to 15 residues. The germline V gene has CDR1 SGHVS and CDR2 FNYEAQ. The CDR3 loop is CASSLTGKEDQPQHF. Written as DNA, the CDR3 is TGTGCCAGCAGCTTAACAGGGAAAGAGGATCAGCCCCAGCATTTT.

The rearrangement joins TRBV10-2 to TRBJ2-2; tentative D call: TRBD2 (5 bases). The ends were cut back, 7 bases at V and 2 bases at J, with 11 bases in the middle. Per the germline V gene, CDR1 is WSHSY and CDR2 is SAAADI. The CDR3 is 14 amino acids. The CDR3 protein is CASIIGDNTGELFF. The CDR3, as DNA: TGCGCCAGCATAATCGGGGATAACACCGGGGAGCTGTTTTTT.

The gene calls are TRBV12-5 and TRBJ2-1; maybe TRBD2 (6 bases). Germline V gene data show CDR1 as LGHNT and CDR2 as FRNRAP. Trimming pared 1 base from V and 8 bases from J, leaving 21 bases between. The CDR3 loop spans 17 amino acids. CDR3 in DNA: TGTGCTAGTGGTTTGGCCGACGGGACTCTGATTAGAGATGAGCAGTTCTTC. It specifies CASGLADGTLIRDEQFF.

For this clone: Other DNA sequences within the sample encode an identical CDR3. The chain links TRBV29-1 to TRBJ2-3, with D possibly being TRBD2 (5 bases). Germline-derived CDR1 and CDR2 are SQVTM and ANQGSEA. The CDR3 has 12 residues. The germline V and J ends were trimmed by 4 bases and 3 bases, with 8 bases remaining between them. CDR3 region: CSVGGATDTQYF. CDR3 bases: TGCAGCGTTGGGGGAGCGACAGATACGCAGTATTTT.

In its sample, this clone was seen once. The rearrangement uses TRBV10-3 and TRBJ2-7; no reliable D call. V was cut by 4 bases and J by 3 bases, with 22 bases left in between. Looked up from germline, CDR1 is ENHRY and CDR2 is SYGVKD. The CDR3 contains 17 residues. The CDR3 coding sequence is TGTGCCATCAGTGTTGGTCTTGACACCGCACGATACTACGAGCAGTACTTC. This translates into CAISVGLDTARYYEQYF.

On this clone: This CDR3 is also generated by other DNA sequences in the sample. V gene TRBV5-1 combines with J gene TRBJ2-3, with TRBD2 as a possible D gene (5 bases). The CDR3 contains 14 residues. Looked up from germline, CDR1 is SGHRS and CDR2 is YFSETQ. V lost 2 bases, J lost 0 bases, and 7 bases lay in between. Here the CDR3 reads CASSLRGSTDTQYF. The CDR3 coding sequence is TGCGCCAGCAGCTTACGCGGGAGCACAGATACGCAGTATTTT.